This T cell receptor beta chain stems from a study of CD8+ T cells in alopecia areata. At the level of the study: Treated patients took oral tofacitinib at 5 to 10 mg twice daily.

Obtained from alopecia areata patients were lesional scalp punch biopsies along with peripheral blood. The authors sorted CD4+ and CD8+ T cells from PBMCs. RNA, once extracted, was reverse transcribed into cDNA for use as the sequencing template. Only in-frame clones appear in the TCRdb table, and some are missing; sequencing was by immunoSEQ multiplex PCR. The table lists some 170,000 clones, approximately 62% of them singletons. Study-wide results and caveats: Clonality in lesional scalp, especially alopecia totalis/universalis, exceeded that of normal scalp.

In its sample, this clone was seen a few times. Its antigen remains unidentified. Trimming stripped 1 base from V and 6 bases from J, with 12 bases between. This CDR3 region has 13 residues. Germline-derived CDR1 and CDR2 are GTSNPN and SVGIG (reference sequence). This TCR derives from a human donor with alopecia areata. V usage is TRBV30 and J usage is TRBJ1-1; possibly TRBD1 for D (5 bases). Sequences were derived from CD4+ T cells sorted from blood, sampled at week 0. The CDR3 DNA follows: TGTGCCTGGAGTGCAGGGTCCGCCGCTGAAGCTTTCTTT. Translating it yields CAWSAGSAAEAFF.